A single sample gave rise to the 20 T cell receptor beta chains below, sequenced in a study of T-cell reconstitution after alpha-beta-depleted transplantation in children. Unique molecular identifiers were used in preparing the TCRbeta library. TCRdb redid the calling of the PCR reads with MiXCR, one entry per CDR3 protein. The sample has approximately 350,000 distinct CDR3 sequences; roughly 15% are singletons. The material sequenced was PBMCs, taken from the stem cell graft. These receptor sequences come from a human donor who donated a stem cell graft to a child with Fanconi anemia.

This clonotype was seen ten or more times. A junction boundary mismatches the germline segment, possibly from a read error. The rearrangement joins TRBV28 to TRBJ2-2, with D maybe TRBD2 (7 bases). Per the germline V gene, CDR1 is MDHEN and CDR2 is SYDVKM. The CDR3 has 15 residues. The CDR3 nucleotides are TGTGCCAGCAGTTTAGCGGGGGCAGGCTCCGGGGAGCTGTCTTTT. This gives the protein CASSLAGAGSGELSF.

The sample holds many counts of this clonotype. The rearrangement joins TRBV4-3 to TRBJ2-5; tentative D call: TRBD1 (5 bases). Germline CDR1 LGHNA, CDR2 YSLEER. Between the trimmed V and J ends, which lost 5 bases and 0 bases, there was a span of 13 bases. The CDR3 runs to 15 residues. The CDR3 sequence: CASSAKTGYQETQYF. CDR3 DNA: TGCGCCAGCAGCGCCAAAACAGGCTACCAAGAGACCCAGTACTTC.

This clonotype was observed at least ten times. This chain uses TRBV10-3 with TRBJ2-2; D not resolved. The V gene's germline CDR1 is ENHRY and CDR2 SYGVKD. This CDR3 has 13 residues. The V gene lost 7 bases and the J gene lost 3 bases, with 9 bases spanning the gap. CDR3 sequence (DNA): TGTGCCATCAATCAGGCCTACACCGGGGAGCTGTTTTTT. Its protein is CAINQAYTGELFF.

This rearrangement joins TRBV7-9 to TRBJ2-3, with 8 positions matching TRBD2. With 3 bases clipped from V and 6 bases from J, the junction kept 11 bases outside the gene matches. The CDR3 is made up of 16 amino acids. CDR1 is SEHNR, CDR2 FQNEAQ, per germline (reference sequence). Here the CDR3 DNA reads TGTGCCAGCAGCTTGGTGCCAGCGGGGGTACCGGATACGCAGTATTTT. Translation: CASSLVPAGVPDTQYF.

The J gene is TRBJ2-2, the V gene TRBV5-1; a weak D match, TRBD2 (5 bases). V lost 5 bases, J lost 7 bases, and 12 bases lay in between. This CDR3 contains 13 residues. Germline V gene sequence: CDR1 SGHRS, CDR2 YFSETQ. The CDR3 coding sequence is TGCGCCAGCAGTTACCGGGGTGACGGGGAGCTGTTTTTT. It translates to CASSYRGDGELFF.

V gene TRBV12-3 or TRBV12-4 combines with J gene TRBJ1-2; no clear D. Between the trimmed V and J ends, which lost 4 bases and 4 bases, there was a span of 13 bases. CDR3 length: 14 residues. The CDR3 coding sequence is TGTGCCAGCAGTTCCTCACCTAGGGCCTATGGCTACACCTTC. Translating it yields CASSSSPRAYGYTF.

This chain links TRBV12-3 or TRBV12-4 with TRBJ2-2, with 14 nucleotides matching TRBD2. The CDR3 covers 17 residues. The junction had 3 bases not matched to a gene; V was cut back by 6 bases and J by 0 bases. DNA of the CDR3: TGTGCCAGCAGGGGGACTAGCGGGGGATCGAACACCGGGGAGCTGTTTTTT. This translates into CASRGTSGGSNTGELFF.

This clonotype was recorded a few times. The chain combines TRBV12-3 or TRBV12-4 with TRBJ1-2, with 7 bases fitting TRBD1. This CDR3 region has 13 residues. V lost 6 bases and J lost 7; bases outside the gene matches: 8. CDR3 region: CASRTDREGGYTF. For the CDR3, the DNA is TGTGCCAGCAGAACTGACAGGGAAGGTGGCTACACCTTC.

There are a few counts of this clonotype. V is TRBV25-1 and J is TRBJ1-2; D gene unclear. Trimming took off 3 bases at V and 0 bases at J, with 14 bases between the two ends. Germline values: CDR1 MGHDK, CDR2 SYGVNS. This CDR3 has 16 residues. CDR3 protein: CASSERDGPPNYGYTF. The CDR3 DNA sequence: TGTGCCAGCAGTGAGAGAGACGGACCCCCTAACTATGGCTACACCTTC.

This clonotype was observed many times. The V call is TRBV27, the J call TRBJ2-1; no definite D call. The CDR3 runs to 13 residues. The V and J ends lost 8 bases and 6 bases respectively, with 14 bases between them. Germline CDR1 and CDR2: MNHEY and SMNVEV (reference sequence). DNA of the CDR3: TGTGCCAGCTGGGCGCTGTCTTCCAATGAGCAGTTCTTC. Its translation is CASWALSSNEQFF.

This clonotype was detected a few times. The chain is built from TRBV20-1 and TRBJ2-7, with D unresolved. V lost 6 bases, J lost 7 bases, and 13 bases lay in between. CDR3 length: 11 amino acids. The germline CDR1 and CDR2 sequences are DFQATT and SNEGSKA (reference sequence). CDR3 sequence: CSARENREQYF. The CDR3 DNA follows: TGCAGTGCCCGAGAGAATCGGGAGCAGTACTTC.

This clonotype appeared a few times. The chain has TRBV15 and TRBJ2-1, with D hard to call. With 4 bases removed from V and 3 bases from J, the gap between germline ends came to 19 bases. This CDR3 comprises 17 residues. Germline lookup yields CDR1 LNHNV and CDR2 YYDKDF (reference sequence). CDR3 coding DNA: TGTGCCACCAGCACTAAGACTGGCTTATACAGCTACAATGAGCAGTTCTTC. The encoded protein is CATSTKTGLYSYNEQFF.

Here the CDR3 DNA reads TGTGCCAGCAGTTACTCGGGCCCCCCACAGGGCACTGAAGCTTTCTTT. It encodes CASSYSGPPQGTEAFF. This chain uses TRBV6-5 with TRBJ1-1, with D perhaps TRBD1 (6 bases). V lost 0 bases, J lost 4 bases, and 15 bases lay in between. The CDR3 is made up of 16 amino acids. The germline gives CDR1 MNHEY, CDR2 SVGAGI.

This clonotype was found many times. The rearrangement joins TRBV11-2 to TRBJ1-1; unclear D gene. The germline CDR1 and CDR2 sequences are SGHAT and FQNNGV. V gave up 3 bases and J gave up 3 bases, with 5 bases separating them. CDR3 length equals 12 residues. CDR3 in amino acids: CASSFLDTEAFF. The CDR3 nucleotides are TGTGCCAGCAGCTTTTTGGACACTGAAGCTTTCTTT.

This clonotype has a count of ten or more. V and J are TRBV29-1 and TRBJ1-1, with a possible D match to TRBD1 (5 bases). The CDR3 has 13 residues. Germline lookup yields CDR1 SQVTM and CDR2 ANQGSEA. The CDR3 coding sequence is TGCAGTGGCCTTAGACAGACGAACACTGAAGCTTTCTTT. It encodes CSGLRQTNTEAFF.

The chain uses TRBV11-2 and TRBJ2-2; the D call may be TRBD1 or TRBD2 (6 bases each). The CDR3 loop spans 16 amino acids. CDR1 is SGHAT, CDR2 FQNNGV, per germline. Trimming cost V 3 bases and J 3 bases, with 14 bases left between them. CDR3 protein: CASSFDGGLDTGELFF. DNA for the CDR3: TGTGCCAGCAGCTTCGATGGGGGGCTGGACACCGGGGAGCTGTTTTTT.

J is TRBJ1-1 and V is TRBV29-1, with 8 positions matching TRBD1. Germline values: CDR1 SQVTM, CDR2 ANQGSEA. This CDR3 comprises 13 residues. V was clipped by 6 bases and J by 5 bases; unmatched bases: 8. As DNA, the CDR3 is TGCAGCGTCTCCCTGACAGGGGAGACTGAAGCTTTCTTT. Its translation is CSVSLTGETEAFF. Together with reference TRBV29-1 and TRBJ1-1, the CDR3 gives the full variable domain: SAVISQKPSRDICQRGTSLTIQCQVDSQVTMMFWYRQQPGQSLTLIATANQGSEATYESGFVIDKFPISRPNLTFSTLTVSNMSPEDSSIYLCSVSLTGETEAFFGQGTRLTVV.

Comments on this clonotype: At one end the junction does not follow the germline gene, possibly because of a read error. The chain combines TRBV2 with TRBJ2-1; 10 bases match TRBD2. The CDR3 is 18 residues long. The germline V gene has CDR1 SNHLY and CDR2 FYNNEI. Here the CDR3 reads CTSSLGLAGEGNWNEQFF. CDR3 nucleotides: TGTACCAGCAGTTTAGGTCTAGCGGGAGAAGGTAATTGGAATGAGCAGTTCTTC.

This clonotype appeared a few times. V gene TRBV5-8 combines with J gene TRBJ1-1; no firm D call. CDR1 and CDR2 (germline): SGHTS, YDEGEE. This CDR3 has 9 amino acids. Trimming pared 3 bases from V and 7 bases from J, leaving 1 base between. CDR3 nucleotides: TGTGCCAGCAGCTATGAAGCTTTCTTT. Its protein is CASSYEAFF.

The V call is TRBV27, the J call TRBJ2-1; 7 bases line up with TRBD1. After removal of 6 bases from V and 11 bases from J, the junction contained 16 bases not matched to a gene. Germline V gives CDR1 MNHEY, CDR2 SMNVEV (reference sequence). This CDR3 is built from 15 residues. The CDR3 nucleotides read TGTGCCAGCAGCTTCGTTCCGGGACAGCGGTCTCAGCAGTTCTTC. This sequence encodes CASSFVPGQRSQQFF.